A selection of T cell receptor beta chains follows, all from one sample in a study of cytomegalovirus exposure and HLA in healthy donors. TCRdb's copy holds only in-frame clones and misses some; the assay was immunoSEQ multiplex PCR. The sample includes more than 95,000 clones, over 60% seen only once; the top ten take less than 15%. Sequenced sample: PBMCs. Receptors were obtained from a woman aged 60 to 75 in good health and CMV-seropositive. CDR3s include the opening cysteine and the closing phenylalanine or tryptophan. The D gene is left open where the match is weak. Part of the rows lack a size; the others show once, few, many or a class for expanded clones.

clone_size,j_call,d_call,v_call,cdr3_nt,cdr3_aa
.,TRBJ1-1,.,TRBV11-2,TGTGCCAGCAGCTTAGGTCCGCGTTTATTGAACACTGAAGCTTTCTTT,CASSLGPRLLNTEAFF
few,TRBJ1-4,TRBD1,TRBV5-1,TGCGCCAGCAGTCTGACTGACAGGGGCGATGAAAAACTGTTTTTT,CASSLTDRGDEKLFF
once,TRBJ1-1,.,TRBV28,TGTGCCACCACAACCGCCAGGGGCACTGAAGCTTTCTTT,CATTTARGTEAFF
.,TRBJ2-7,TRBD1,TRBV6-1,TGTGCCAGTCGGGGGACAGGGGCCTCCTACGAGCAGTACTTC,CASRGTGASYEQYF
few,TRBJ2-1,TRBD2,TRBV7-2,TGTGCCAGCAGCTCCCCCTCCGGACTAGCGGGGCACAATGAGCAGTTCTTC,CASSSPSGLAGHNEQFF
.,TRBJ2-3,TRBD2,TRBV15,TGTGCCACCAGAGAGGGACTAGCGGGAGCGGGAGATACGCAGTATTTT,CATREGLAGAGDTQYF
.,TRBJ1-3,.,TRBV5-4,TGTGCCAGCAGCTCAGACATCACCCCTGGAAACACCATATATTTT,CASSSDITPGNTIYF
.,TRBJ2-5,.,TRBV13,TGTGCCAGCAGCTTGGCTGGCCCTTGGGAGACCCAGTACTTC,CASSLAGPWETQYF
.,TRBJ2-1,.,TRBV4-3,TGCGCCAGCACGTTAGGTGGGGACACGAATGAGCAGTTCTTC,CASTLGGDTNEQFF
.,TRBJ2-5,TRBD2,TRBV4-2,TGTGCCAGCAGCCAACAGACTAGCGGGATCCAAGAGACCCAGTACTTC,CASSQQTSGIQETQYF
.,TRBJ1-1,TRBD1,TRBV5-1,TGCGCCAGCAGACAAAACCAGGGGGGGAACACTGAAGCTTTCTTT,CASRQNQGGNTEAFF
.,TRBJ1-1,.,TRBV27,TGTGCCAGCAGGGCAGGGATGCGTGCTTTCTTT,CASRAGMRAFF
few,TRBJ2-3,.,TRBV11-2,TGTGCCAGCAGCTTAATAAGCTACGCCCCAGATACGCAGTATTTT,CASSLISYAPDTQYF
.,TRBJ2-2,TRBD2,TRBV7-2,TGTGCCAGCAGCTTATTGGGCGGGGGGAACACCGGGGAGCTGTTTTTT,CASSLLGGGNTGELFF
.,TRBJ1-1,TRBD1,TRBV19,TGTGCCAGTAGTACCACAGGGGTCCCTGAAGCTTTCTTT,CASSTTGVPEAFF
.,TRBJ2-1,.,TRBV5-1,TGCGCCAGCAGCCCTCGGGGGGGACAGGGAATCAATGAGCAGTTCTTC,CASSPRGGQGINEQFF
once,TRBJ2-3,.,TRBV6-4,TGTGCCAGCAGTGACTTCAGTGGGGCCACGCAGTATTTT,CASSDFSGATQYF